This T cell receptor beta chain was recovered during a study of blood T cell repertoires in COVID-19. Background on the study: The cDNA or gDNA used as material had been derived from T cells, B-cell-depleted T cells, or PBMCs.

Per the study methods: Reference gene primers were amplified, and this amplification served to estimate nucleated cell counts. Clones were read by immunoSEQ multiplex PCR, and TCRdb kept only the in-frame ones, dropping some. V and J calls and clone size are as listed in that table; D and trimming were resolved from the DNA. Of 85,000 to 120,000 clones listed, around four fifths are singletons. From germline, CDR1 is LNHNV and CDR2 YYDKDF (reference sequence). Deletions cut 0 bases from V and 5 bases from J, with 7 bases between. The CDR3 totals 13 residues. V and J are TRBV15 and TRBJ2-5; maybe TRBD1 (5 bases). Material for sequencing was peripheral blood. The clonotype was recovered from a human donor in a cohort sampled during active COVID-19. CDR3: CATSRDRDETQYF. CDR3 coding DNA: TGTGCCACCAGCAGAGACAGGGATGAGACCCAGTACTTC.